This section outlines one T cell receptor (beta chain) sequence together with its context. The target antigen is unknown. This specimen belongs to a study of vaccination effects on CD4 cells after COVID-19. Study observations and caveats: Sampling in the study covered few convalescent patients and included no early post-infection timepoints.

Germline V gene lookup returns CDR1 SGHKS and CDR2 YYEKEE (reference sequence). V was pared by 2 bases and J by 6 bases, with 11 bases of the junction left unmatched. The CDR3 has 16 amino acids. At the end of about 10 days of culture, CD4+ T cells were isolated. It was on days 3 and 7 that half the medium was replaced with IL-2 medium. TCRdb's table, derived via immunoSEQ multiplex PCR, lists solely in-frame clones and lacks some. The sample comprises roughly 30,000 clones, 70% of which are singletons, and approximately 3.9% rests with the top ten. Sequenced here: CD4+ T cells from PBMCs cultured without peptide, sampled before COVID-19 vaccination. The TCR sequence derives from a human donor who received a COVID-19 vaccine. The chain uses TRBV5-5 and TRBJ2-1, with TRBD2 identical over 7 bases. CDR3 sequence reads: CASSFTGGALGNEQFF. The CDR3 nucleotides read TGTGCCAGCAGCTTCACGGGAGGAGCCCTTGGCAATGAGCAGTTCTTC.